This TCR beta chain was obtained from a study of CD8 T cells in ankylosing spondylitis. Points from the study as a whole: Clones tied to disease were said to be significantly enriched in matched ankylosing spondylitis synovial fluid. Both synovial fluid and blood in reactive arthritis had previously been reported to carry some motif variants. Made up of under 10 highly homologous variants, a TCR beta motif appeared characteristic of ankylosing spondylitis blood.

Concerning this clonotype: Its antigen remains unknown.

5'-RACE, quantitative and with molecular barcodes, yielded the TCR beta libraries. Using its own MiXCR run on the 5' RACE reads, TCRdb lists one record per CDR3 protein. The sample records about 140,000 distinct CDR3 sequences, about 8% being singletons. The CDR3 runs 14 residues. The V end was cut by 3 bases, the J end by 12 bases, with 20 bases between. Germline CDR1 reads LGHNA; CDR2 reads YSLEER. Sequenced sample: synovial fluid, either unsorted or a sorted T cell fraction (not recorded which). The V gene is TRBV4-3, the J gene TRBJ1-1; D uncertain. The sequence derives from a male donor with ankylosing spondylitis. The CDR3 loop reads CASSQAFGDPRTFF. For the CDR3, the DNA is TGCGCCAGCAGCCAGGCCTTTGGAGATCCTCGAACTTTCTTT.